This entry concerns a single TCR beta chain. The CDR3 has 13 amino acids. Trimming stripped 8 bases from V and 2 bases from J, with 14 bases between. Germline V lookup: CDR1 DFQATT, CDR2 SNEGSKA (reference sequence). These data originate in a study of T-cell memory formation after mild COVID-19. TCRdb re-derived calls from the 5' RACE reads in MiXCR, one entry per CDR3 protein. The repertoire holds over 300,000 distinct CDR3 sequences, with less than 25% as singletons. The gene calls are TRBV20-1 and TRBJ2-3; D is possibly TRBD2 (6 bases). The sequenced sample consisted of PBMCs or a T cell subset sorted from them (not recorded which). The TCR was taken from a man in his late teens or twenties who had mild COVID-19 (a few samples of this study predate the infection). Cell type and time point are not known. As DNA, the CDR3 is TGCAGTAGACTAGGCCTCTACACAGATACGCAGTATTTT. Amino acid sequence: CSRLGLYTDTQYF.